These 28 T cell receptor beta chains share one sample of origin, sequenced in a study of response to subunit inactivated influenza vaccine. TCRdb itself ran the RT-PCR reads through MiXCR, one entry per CDR3 protein. The sample has 400,000 to 650,000 distinct CDR3 sequences, 7.2% seen once. This specimen consisted of PBMCs from blood, obtained about 23 months after vaccination. Source of these receptors: a man aged 45 to 75 who received an inactivated influenza vaccine.

This chain links TRBV7-2 with TRBJ2-2, with 9 bases that match TRBD1. The length of the CDR3 is 14 residues. The germline CDR1 and CDR2 sequences are SGHTA and FQGNSA. V trimming: 4 bases; J trimming: 3 bases; junction bases outside the gene matches: 0. The CDR3 protein is CASSWDRDTGELFF. The CDR3 DNA reads as TGTGCCAGCAGCTGGGACAGGGACACCGGGGAGCTGTTTTTT.

This clonotype was detected a few times. V gene TRBV3-1 combines with J gene TRBJ2-1; no firm D call. CDR3 length equals 11 residues. Trimming removed 8 bases from V and 6 bases from J, with 8 bases in between. The germline V gene encodes CDR1 LGHDT and CDR2 YNNKEL (reference sequence). CDR3 region: CASFGRNEQFF. The CDR3 bases are TGTGCCAGCTTCGGGCGCAATGAGCAGTTCTTC.

This clonotype was seen a few times. The chain uses TRBV19 and TRBJ1-2; 10 positions agree with TRBD1. V was clipped by 3 bases and J by 6 bases; unmatched bases: 4. CDR3 length: 14 amino acids. CDR1 and CDR2 from the germline V gene are LNHDA and SQIVND (reference sequence). The CDR3 is CASSMSGTGDGYTF. CDR3 coding DNA: TGTGCCAGTAGTATGTCCGGGACAGGGGATGGCTACACCTTC.

There are a few counts of this clonotype. The chain carries TRBV6-1 and TRBJ2-3; D may be TRBD1 (5 bases). Germline CDR1 MNHNS, CDR2 SASEGT. The CDR3 has 14 amino acids. Trimming took off 7 bases at V and 0 bases at J, with 11 bases between the two ends. CDR3 nucleotide sequence: TGTGCCAGCACCGAAGGGGCTAGCACAGATACGCAGTATTTT. As protein: CASTEGASTDTQYF.

This clonotype was seen at least ten times. The chain combines TRBV27 with TRBJ2-3, with D possibly matching TRBD1 (6 bases). Germline values: CDR1 MNHEY, CDR2 SMNVEV (reference sequence). The CDR3 spans 16 residues. V shed 2 bases and J shed 1 base, with 13 bases lying between them. As DNA, the CDR3 is TGTGCCAGCAGTTTAAGGGGGACCTCCCGCACAGATACGCAGTATTTT. It yields the protein CASSLRGTSRTDTQYF.

This clonotype has at least ten counts. The rearrangement joins TRBV4-3 to TRBJ1-1; D is undetermined. This CDR3 has 15 residues. The germline gives CDR1 LGHNA, CDR2 YSLEER. The germline V and J ends were trimmed by 0 bases and 5 bases, with 13 bases remaining between them. The CDR3: CASSQDDNAGTEAFF. The CDR3 DNA sequence: TGCGCCAGCAGCCAAGATGACAACGCGGGTACTGAAGCTTTCTTT.

This clonotype has at least ten counts. The rearrangement links TRBV29-1 to TRBJ2-1; D perhaps matches TRBD2 (6 bases). In germline, CDR1 is SQVTM, CDR2 ANQGSEA. The CDR3 is 17 residues long. V was pared by 4 bases and J by 4 bases, with 23 bases between. The CDR3 DNA reads as TGCAGCGTTGTGGGTTCGGCCGGGAGTTTCGGGTACAATGAGCAGTTCTTC. Its protein product is CSVVGSAGSFGYNEQFF.

This clonotype was picked up a small number of times. This chain uses TRBV29-1 with TRBJ1-4, with D unresolved. From germline, CDR1 is SQVTM and CDR2 ANQGSEA. Trimming stripped 7 bases from V and 0 bases from J, with 9 bases between. This CDR3 has 13 amino acids. CDR3 DNA: TGCAGCGCCACACTAGCAACTAATGAAAAACTGTTTTTT. This encodes CSATLATNEKLFF.

The chain carries TRBV10-1 and TRBJ2-7, with 7 bases lining up with TRBD2. This CDR3 region has 14 residues. Germline V gives CDR1 WNHNN, CDR2 SYGVQD (reference sequence). The junction had 1 base not matched to a gene; V was cut back by 2 bases and J by 0 bases. The CDR3 spells CASSERTSSYEQYF. The CDR3 nucleotides read TGCGCCAGCAGTGAGAGGACTAGCTCCTACGAGCAGTACTTC.

The chain joins TRBV7-2 to TRBJ2-7, with 10 bases matching TRBD2. In germline, CDR1 is SGHTA, CDR2 FQGNSA. The CDR3 covers 16 residues. The trim removed 2 bases at V and 0 bases at J, leaving 4 bases unmatched. The CDR3 spells CASSLIGLADSYEQYF. The DNA for the CDR3 is TGTGCCAGCAGCTTAATAGGACTAGCGGACTCCTACGAGCAGTACTTC.

This clonotype was detected ten times or more. The gene calls are TRBV28 and TRBJ2-1; 7 bases align to TRBD2. Germline values: CDR1 MDHEN, CDR2 SYDVKM. The CDR3 runs 14 residues. The V segment lost 8 bases and the J segment 2 bases; nucleotides outside the gene matches: 6. CDR3 protein: CASRAGLTYNEQFF. The CDR3, as DNA: TGTGCCAGCCGAGCGGGATTAACCTACAATGAGCAGTTCTTC.

This clonotype has a count of ten or more. J is TRBJ2-2 and V is TRBV12-3 or TRBV12-4; 9 nucleotides agree with TRBD1. With V trimmed by 4 bases and J by 2 bases, 8 bases remained unmatched. The CDR3 loop spans 17 amino acids. DNA for the CDR3: TGTGCCAGCAGTTCGGGACAGGGAGGGAGAAACACCGGGGAGCTGTTTTTT. The encoded protein is CASSSGQGGRNTGELFF.

This chain joins TRBV27 and TRBJ2-1; 8 bases align to TRBD2. The trim removed 1 base at V and 7 bases at J, leaving 9 bases unmatched. This CDR3 has 16 residues. Germline V gene sequence: CDR1 MNHEY, CDR2 SMNVEV (reference sequence). This CDR3 is CASSLFPAGVLNEQFF. The CDR3 region has the DNA TGTGCCAGCAGTTTATTCCCAGCGGGAGTTCTTAATGAGCAGTTCTTC.

V gene TRBV5-1 combines with J gene TRBJ2-7; 7 bases are a match to TRBD2. CDR1 is SGHRS, CDR2 YFSETQ, per germline. The V segment lost 7 bases and the J segment 2 bases; nucleotides outside the gene matches: 9. This CDR3 has 14 residues. The CDR3 DNA sequence: TGCGCCAGCGCCGGGAGCGGGGCCCCCTACGAGCAGTACTTC. Translated: CASAGSGAPYEQYF.

In this sample, this clonotype turned up many times. The chain is built from TRBV25-1 and TRBJ2-1; TRBD2 agrees at 11 bases. With V trimmed by 1 base and J by 7 bases, 3 bases remained unmatched. The CDR3 length is 15 residues. Germline-derived CDR1 and CDR2 are MGHDK and SYGVNS. In DNA form, the CDR3 reads TGTGCCAGCAGTGAATTGGCTAGCGGGGGGAATGAGCAGTTCTTC. This gives the protein CASSELASGGNEQFF.

This clonotype occurred a few times. The chain joins TRBV5-5 to TRBJ1-1; 7 bases fit TRBD1. CDR1 and CDR2 from the germline V gene are SGHKS and YYEKEE (reference sequence). This CDR3 has 14 amino acids. The ends lost 3 bases at V and 4 bases at J; junction bases unmatched: 6. The CDR3 sequence: CASSSPTGLTEAFF. CDR3 sequence (DNA): TGTGCCAGCAGCTCCCCGACAGGGCTCACTGAAGCTTTCTTT. Looking up the rest from reference TRBV5-5 and TRBJ1-1 gives the full variable domain: DAGVTQSPTHLIKTRGQQVTLRCSPISGHKSVSWYQQVLGQGPQFIFQYYEKEERGRGNFPDRFSARQFPNYSSELNVNALLLGDSALYLCASSSPTGLTEAFFGQGTRLTVV.

This clonotype occurred many times. The chain employs TRBV20-1 and TRBJ1-2; D is uncertain. Looked up from germline, CDR1 is DFQATT and CDR2 is SNEGSKA (reference sequence). The CDR3 length is 15 residues. Trimming pared 0 bases from V and 4 bases from J, leaving 15 bases between. CDR3 nucleotides: TGCAGTGCTAGAGACCCGGCCCTACCTTTCTATGGCTACACCTTC. It specifies CSARDPALPFYGYTF.

There are a few counts of this clonotype. This sequence joins TRBV10-3 and TRBJ2-1; 12 bases are a match to TRBD1. The CDR3 has 16 amino acids. Germline trimming cut 4 bases from V and 9 bases from J; bases unmatched to any gene: 10. Germline-derived CDR1 and CDR2 are ENHRY and SYGVKD. The CDR3 DNA reads TGTGCCATCAGTGGGGGGACAGGGGGCGCGGGTTTTGAGCAGTTCTTC. Translated: CAISGGTGGAGFEQFF.

This clonotype was counted only a few times. V gene TRBV29-1 combines with J gene TRBJ2-3, with TRBD2 as a possible D gene (6 bases). CDR3 length equals 14 residues. Germline values: CDR1 SQVTM, CDR2 ANQGSEA. V was cut by 1 base and J by 5 bases, with 13 bases left in between. The CDR3 region is CSVEVGTGIDTQYF. DNA for the CDR3: TGCAGCGTTGAAGTTGGGACTGGCATAGATACGCAGTATTTT.

This clonotype was counted a few times. The chain is built from TRBV3-1 and TRBJ2-3; D may be TRBD2 (5 bases). In germline, CDR1 is LGHDT, CDR2 YNNKEL (reference sequence). This CDR3 comprises 14 residues. Trimming shortened V by 3 bases and J by 5 bases, and 12 bases separated the two germline ends. CDR3 amino acids: CASSHRVAGDTQYF. CDR3 coding DNA: TGTGCCAGCAGCCACCGTGTGGCGGGAGATACGCAGTATTTT.

This clonotype turned up a few times. Germline is not matched at one junction end, which may reflect a read error. The J gene is TRBJ2-5, the V gene TRBV6-2 or TRBV6-3; tentatively, D is TRBD2 (6 bases). The CDR3 runs 12 residues. The germline gives CDR1 MNHEY, CDR2 SVGEGT. CDR3 sequence: CASSYTAGTFIF. CDR3 nucleotides: TGTGCCAGCAGCTACACCGCAGGGACTTTTATCTTC.

The chain uses TRBV5-1 and TRBJ1-1; 8 nucleotides line up with TRBD1. V trimming: 0 bases; J trimming: 4 bases; junction bases outside the gene matches: 17. Germline-derived CDR1 and CDR2 are SGHRS and YFSETQ. The CDR3 sequence is 19 residues long. The CDR3 region has the DNA TGCGCCAGCAGCTTGGCCGGCCCTAGGACAGGGTGGCCCAGCACTGAAGCTTTCTTT. Its protein is CASSLAGPRTGWPSTEAFF. The complete variable domain, with remaining parts taken from reference TRBV5-1 and TRBJ1-1, reads KAGVTQTPRYLIKTRGQQVTLSCSPISGHRSVSWYQQTPGQGLQFLFEYFSETQRNKGNFPGRFSGRQFSNSRSEMNVSTLELGDSALYLCASSLAGPRTGWPSTEAFFGQGTRLTVV.

This clonotype was seen only a few times. The chain has TRBV12-3 or TRBV12-4 and TRBJ1-1; D remains unclear. The CDR3 totals 13 residues. The V end was cut by 0 bases, the J end by 6 bases, with 8 bases between. This CDR3 reads CASSLAILAEAFF. The CDR3, as DNA: TGTGCCAGCAGTTTAGCGATATTGGCTGAAGCTTTCTTT.

In this sample, this clonotype turned up a few times. The J gene is TRBJ2-5, the V gene TRBV7-9; D is perhaps TRBD1 (5 bases). V was cut by 0 bases and J by 2 bases, with 13 bases left in between. Germline lookup yields CDR1 SEHNR and CDR2 FQNEAQ (reference sequence). CDR3 size: 16 residues. The CDR3 reads CASSLAAGAVQETQYF. In DNA, the CDR3 is TGTGCCAGCAGCTTAGCGGCTGGGGCAGTGCAAGAGACCCAGTACTTC.

The chain employs TRBV6-1 and TRBJ2-7, with TRBD1 identical over 8 bases. CDR1 and CDR2 (germline): MNHNS, SASEGT. The CDR3 sequence is 15 residues long. The ends lost 6 bases at V and 0 bases at J; junction bases unmatched: 7. CDR3 bases: TGTGCCAGCAGCTTTCGGACAGGGAGCTCCTACGAGCAGTACTTC. This gives the protein CASSFRTGSSYEQYF.

The CDR3 coding sequence is TGTGCCAGCAAGGCGGGCCTCGTCCCCTACAATGAGCAGTTCTTC. Translation: CASKAGLVPYNEQFF. The chain joins TRBV6-2 or TRBV6-3 to TRBJ2-1; perhaps TRBD2 as D (5 bases). The CDR3 is made up of 15 amino acids. Trimming removed 7 bases from V and 2 bases from J, with 15 bases in between. Germline values: CDR1 MNHEY, CDR2 SVGEGT.

V usage is TRBV6-2 or TRBV6-3 and J usage is TRBJ2-3, with D possibly being TRBD2 (6 bases). Germline-derived CDR1 and CDR2 are MNHEY and SVGEGT. The V end was cut by 0 bases, the J end by 4 bases, with 8 bases between. The CDR3 is made up of 14 amino acids. CDR3 nucleotides: TGTGCCAGCAGTTACTCCCGGGGGTCAGATACGCAGTATTTT. Translating it yields CASSYSRGSDTQYF.

This clonotype was counted only a few times. The chain couples TRBV24-1 to TRBJ2-3; 13 bases fit TRBD2. Trimming at V came to 3 bases and at J to 4 bases, leaving 6 bases not matched to a gene. The CDR3 has 17 amino acids. The germline V gene encodes CDR1 KGHDR and CDR2 SFDVKD. CDR3: CATSDGGLAGVADTQYF. The DNA of the CDR3 is TGTGCCACCAGTGATGGAGGACTAGCGGGAGTGGCAGATACGCAGTATTTT.